Presented here are 24 T cell receptor beta chains from one specimen sequenced in a study of blood T cell repertoires in COVID-19. Only in-frame clones appear in the TCRdb table, and some are missing; sequencing was by immunoSEQ multiplex PCR. The sample has under 150,000 clones, over 60% seen once. Specimen: peripheral blood. Source of these receptors: a woman between 50 and 59 years old with active or convalescent COVID-19.

The J gene is TRBJ2-7, the V gene TRBV4-3, with D possibly matching TRBD2 (5 bases). Germline values: CDR1 LGHNA, CDR2 YSLEER. This CDR3 is built from 15 residues. V was trimmed by 2 bases and J by 1 base, leaving 12 bases between them. The CDR3, as DNA: TGCGCCAGCAGCCAACTGACTGAGGGATCCTACGAGCAGTACTTC. This translates into CASSQLTEGSYEQYF.

This clone has a handful of counts. The chain links TRBV7-8 to TRBJ2-7, with D perhaps TRBD2 (6 bases). Trimming pared 4 bases from V and 1 base from J, leaving 17 bases between. The length of the CDR3 is 16 residues. Germline loops: CDR1 SGHVS, CDR2 FQNEAQ. This CDR3 reads CASSYGFGRGSYEQYF. CDR3 coding DNA: TGTGCCAGCAGCTACGGCTTCGGACGGGGGTCCTACGAGCAGTACTTC.

V and J are TRBV3-1 (or the pseudogene TRBV3-2) and TRBJ1-2; D unclear. CDR3 length: 12 residues. Trimming removed 4 bases from V and 13 bases from J, with 16 bases in between. Germline V gene data show CDR1 as LGHDT and CDR2 as YNNKEL (reference sequence). In nucleotides, the CDR3 is TGTGCCAGCAGCCCCCGGGTTAAGCCCTGCACCTTC. Protein: CASSPRVKPCTF.

The chain links TRBV7-2 to TRBJ2-4; maybe TRBD2 (6 bases). V lost 5 bases and J lost 3, with 20 bases in between. Germline V gives CDR1 SGHTA, CDR2 FQGNSA. The CDR3 loop spans 17 amino acids. The CDR3: CASSPDPEGLVKNIQYF. CDR3 nucleotide sequence: TGTGCCAGCAGCCCGGACCCGGAGGGTTTGGTCAAAAACATTCAGTACTTC.

This chain connects TRBV5-4 to TRBJ2-7, with D unresolved. The germline V gene encodes CDR1 SGHNT and CDR2 YYREEE (reference sequence). The V end was cut by 3 bases, the J end by 5 bases, with 9 bases between. This CDR3 is built from 12 residues. This CDR3 is CASSSGSHEQYF. CDR3 sequence (DNA): TGTGCCAGCAGCTCCGGTTCCCACGAGCAGTACTTC.

V usage is TRBV6-5 and J usage is TRBJ2-1; maybe TRBD2 (7 bases). This CDR3 has 15 residues. Trimming removed 2 bases at V and 4 bases at J, with 12 bases between. CDR1 and CDR2 from the germline V gene are MNHEY and SVGAGI. The CDR3 is CASSYRGGEYNEQFF. CDR3 nucleotide sequence: TGTGCCAGCAGTTACAGGGGGGGGGAGTACAATGAGCAGTTCTTC.

This chain links TRBV5-8 with TRBJ2-7, with a tentative D call TRBD1 (5 bases). Trimming cost V 0 bases and J 3 bases, with 10 bases left between them. This CDR3 comprises 14 residues. Looked up from germline, CDR1 is SGHTS and CDR2 is YDEGEE. The CDR3 reads CASSLVQGRYEQYF. The CDR3 DNA is TGTGCCAGCAGCTTGGTGCAGGGCCGCTACGAGCAGTACTTC.

CDR3 DNA sequence: TGTGCCAGCAGCTTCTCCCCCGTTCATAGCCCCCAGTATGGCTACACCTTC. It codes for CASSFSPVHSPQYGYTF. The chain recombines TRBV5-6 with TRBJ1-2, with D unclear. The ends were cut back, 2 bases at V and 5 bases at J, with 22 bases in the middle. The CDR3 loop spans 17 amino acids. Per the germline V gene, CDR1 is SGHDT and CDR2 is YYEEEE.

The chain has TRBV29-1 and TRBJ2-7, with 8 bases identical to TRBD1. With V trimmed by 6 bases and J by 5 bases, 12 bases remained unmatched. The CDR3 totals 14 residues. Per germline, CDR1 SQVTM and CDR2 ANQGSEA. CDR3 loop: CSVRRTGNGDEQYF. CDR3 coding DNA: TGCAGCGTCCGAAGGACAGGGAACGGTGACGAGCAGTACTTC.

The rearrangement links TRBV14 to TRBJ2-3; D not resolved. Germline assignment: CDR1 SGHDN and CDR2 FVKESK. There are 11 residues in the CDR3. Trimming stripped 1 base from V and 7 bases from J, with 3 bases between. Here the CDR3 reads CASSQAYTQYF. The CDR3 DNA sequence: TGTGCCAGCAGCCAAGCGTATACGCAGTATTTT.

The rearrangement joins TRBV2 to TRBJ1-3; 8 nucleotides align to TRBD1. This CDR3 contains 14 residues. V lost 7 bases to trimming and J lost 3 bases; unmatched junction nucleotides: 5. The germline gives CDR1 SNHLY, CDR2 FYNNEI. The CDR3 nucleotides read TGTGCCAGCATCACAGGGGGTGGTGGAAACACCATATATTTT. The encoded protein is CASITGGGGNTIYF.

The rearrangement uses TRBV10-3 and TRBJ1-2, with D unresolved. V was clipped by 8 bases and J by 6 bases, with 16 bases between them. The CDR3 covers 13 residues. Germline CDR1 and CDR2: ENHRY and SYGVKD. CDR3: CAIREKDGDGYTF. The CDR3 DNA follows: TGTGCCATCCGAGAAAAGGACGGGGATGGCTACACCTTC.

The chain links TRBV5-1 to TRBJ2-7; 14 bases fit TRBD2. The CDR3 consists of 17 residues. Unmatched junction bases numbered 9, after V lost 2 bases and J lost 5 bases. Looked up from germline, CDR1 is SGHRS and CDR2 is YFSETQ. The CDR3 DNA follows: TGCGCCAGCAGCTTTCACGGGACTAGCGGGGGCGGGCACGAGCAGTACTTC. This translates into CASSFHGTSGGGHEQYF. Variable domain in full (rest from reference TRBV5-1 and TRBJ2-7): KAGVTQTPRYLIKTRGQQVTLSCSPISGHRSVSWYQQTPGQGLQFLFEYFSETQRNKGNFPGRFSGRQFSNSRSEMNVSTLELGDSALYLCASSFHGTSGGGHEQYFGPGTRLTVT.

The chain employs TRBV4-3 and TRBJ2-5; 9 bases agree with TRBD2. There are 16 residues in the CDR3. Germline V lookup: CDR1 LGHNA, CDR2 YSLEER. With V trimmed by 1 base and J by 4 bases, 7 bases remained unmatched. In nucleotides, the CDR3 is TGCGCCAGCAGCCAAGGGAGTAGCGGGAGTGGAGAGACCCAGTACTTC. It yields the protein CASSQGSSGSGETQYF.

The chain employs TRBV29-1 and TRBJ1-1; D uncertain. The CDR3 contains 13 residues. Germline assignment: CDR1 SQVTM and CDR2 ANQGSEA. Trimming stripped 0 bases from V and 3 bases from J, with 8 bases between. The CDR3 nucleotides are TGCAGCGTTGAAGAACAGAGTGACACTGAAGCTTTCTTT. It encodes CSVEEQSDTEAFF.

The V gene is TRBV12-3 or TRBV12-4, the J gene TRBJ2-7; D gene ambiguous. This CDR3 is built from 11 residues. Trimming removed 4 bases at V and 6 bases at J, with 7 bases between. The CDR3 DNA reads TGTGCCAGCAGTTCCACCGGCGAGCAGTACTTC. Encoded protein: CASSSTGEQYF.

This clone appeared a single time. This sample includes further DNA sequences coding for the same CDR3. The rearrangement uses TRBV28 and TRBJ1-2, with TRBD1 as a possible D gene (5 bases). The CDR3 is 14 residues long. The V and J ends lost 2 bases and 4 bases respectively, with 11 bases between them. Germline V CDR1 and CDR2: MDHEN, SYDVKM. The CDR3 protein is CASSLARGGYGYTF. DNA of the CDR3: TGTGCCAGCAGTTTAGCCCGGGGGGGCTATGGCTACACCTTC.

J is TRBJ1-5 and V is TRBV19, with TRBD1 matching over 8 bases. V lost 2 bases to trimming and J lost 0 bases; unmatched junction nucleotides: 9. In germline, CDR1 is LNHDA, CDR2 SQIVND (reference sequence). This CDR3 has 18 residues. The CDR3 bases are TGTGCCAGTAGTATAAATTCAGGGGGCGCCTATAGCAATCAGCCCCAGCATTTT. It yields the protein CASSINSGGAYSNQPQHF. Supplemented by reference TRBV19 and TRBJ1-5, the full variable domain reads DGGITQSPKYLFRKEGQNVTLSCEQNLNHDAMYWYRQDPGQGLRLIYYSQIVNDFQKGDIAEGYSVSREKKESFPLTVTSAQKNPTAFYLCASSINSGGAYSNQPQHFGDGTRLSIL.

The chain links TRBV5-1 to TRBJ2-3, with D uncertain. This CDR3 contains 14 residues. V was cut by 1 base and J by 0 bases, with 6 bases left in between. The V gene's germline CDR1 is SGHRS and CDR2 YFSETQ. The CDR3 nucleotides are TGCGCCAGCAGCTTGCAGAAAAGCACAGATACGCAGTATTTT. Protein: CASSLQKSTDTQYF.

This chain connects TRBV28 to TRBJ1-1; TRBD1 is a possible D gene (6 bases). CDR1 MDHEN and CDR2 SYDVKM come from the germline V gene. V gave up 5 bases and J gave up 10 bases, with 17 bases separating them. This CDR3 spans 13 amino acids. Here the CDR3 reads CASSVGQPVIAFF. The CDR3 nucleotides are TGTGCCAGCAGTGTAGGACAGCCGGTAATAGCTTTCTTT.

V gene TRBV12-5 combines with J gene TRBJ2-7; a possible D gene is TRBD2 (6 bases). This CDR3 has 14 amino acids. Germline CDR1 and CDR2: LGHNT and FRNRAP. V was pared by 2 bases and J by 6 bases, with 14 bases between. The CDR3 loop reads CASGLWAGRGEQYF. As DNA, the CDR3 is TGTGCTAGTGGTTTGTGGGCCGGGCGGGGCGAGCAGTACTTC.

This chain uses TRBV7-2 with TRBJ1-4; 7 nucleotides line up with TRBD1. Germline CDR1 is SGHTA and CDR2 is FQGNSA. The CDR3 contains 14 residues. J was trimmed by 1 base and V by 5 bases; bases with no gene match: 1. Here the CDR3 reads CASSRDRTNEKLFF. CDR3 sequence (DNA): TGTGCCAGCAGCCGGGACAGAACTAATGAAAAACTGTTTTTT.

The genes are TRBV29-1 and TRBJ1-1, with a weak D call TRBD1 (6 bases). This CDR3 is built from 18 residues. From germline, CDR1 is SQVTM and CDR2 ANQGSEA. V was pared by 3 bases and J by 1 base, with 24 bases between. CDR3 nucleotide sequence: TGCAGCGTTGACTTAGGGGGACGTCTGGGCACGCAGAACACTGAAGCTTTCTTT. It translates to CSVDLGGRLGTQNTEAFF.

The chain is built from TRBV10-3 and TRBJ1-2; D perhaps matches TRBD1 (5 bases). V was shortened by 2 bases and J by 0 bases, with 10 bases between the two germline ends. The CDR3 extends over 15 amino acids. Germline V gene lookup returns CDR1 ENHRY and CDR2 SYGVKD. The DNA of the CDR3 is TGTGCCATCAGTGAGACGGCAGGGTCTAACTATGGCTACACCTTC. Amino acids: CAISETAGSNYGYTF.